This T cell receptor beta chain derives from a study of cytomegalovirus exposure and HLA in healthy donors. Both 60 Vbeta primers and 13 Jbeta primers went into the PCR. Libraries were prepared by immunoSEQ multiplex PCR; TCRdb keeps only in-frame clonotypes and omits some of them. Its table lists about 160,000 clones. V lost 4 bases and J lost 9; bases outside the gene matches: 6. The CDR3 runs to 14 residues. Germline lookup yields CDR1 LNHDA and CDR2 SQIVND (reference sequence). The sample comprised PBMCs. The chain links TRBV19 to TRBJ2-1, with TRBD2 matching over 10 bases. The source of this sequence is a woman aged 45-65 years in good health and CMV-seronegative. CDR3 residues: CASSTGTSVGEQFF. The CDR3 DNA follows: TGTGCCAGTAGTACCGGGACTAGCGTGGGTGAGCAGTTCTTC.